Following are 13 T cell receptor beta chains from one sample sequenced in a study of T cell responses to AZD1222 COVID-19 vaccine. TCRdb's table, derived via immunoSEQ multiplex PCR, lists solely in-frame clones and lacks some. The sample holds 140,000 to 150,000 clones; roughly 92% are singletons and the top ten take around 1.7%. Here the sequenced sample was peripheral blood, taken on day 0 of AZD1222 vaccination. The receptors stem from an adult in good health.

The chain is built from TRBV11-2 and TRBJ2-7; D not resolved. CDR3 length: 14 residues. Germline V gene lookup returns CDR1 SGHAT and CDR2 FQNNGV. V lost 1 base, J lost 7 bases, and 14 bases lay in between. CDR3 loop: CASSLAYSSGEQYF. The CDR3 nucleotides are TGTGCCAGCAGCTTAGCCTACTCCTCTGGGGAGCAGTACTTC. Combining the CDR3 with reference TRBV11-2 and TRBJ2-7 gives the whole variable domain EAGVAQSPRYKIIEKRQSVAFWCNPISGHATLYWYQQILGQGPKLLIQFQNNGVVDDSQLPKDRFSAERLKGVDSTLKIQPAKLEDSAVYLCASSLAYSSGEQYFGPGTRLTVT.

This chain links TRBV19 with TRBJ1-1; D is undetermined. Deletions cut 7 bases from V and 1 base from J, with 16 bases between. Germline assignment: CDR1 LNHDA and CDR2 SQIVND (reference sequence). The CDR3 is 15 residues long. For the CDR3, the DNA is TGTGCCAGTACCGACGCTGGTTGGTGGAACACTGAAGCTTTCTTT. The encoded protein is CASTDAGWWNTEAFF. Based on the CDR3 plus reference TRBV19 and TRBJ1-1, the full variable domain is DGGITQSPKYLFRKEGQNVTLSCEQNLNHDAMYWYRQDPGQGLRLIYYSQIVNDFQKGDIAEGYSVSREKKESFPLTVTSAQKNPTAFYLCASTDAGWWNTEAFFGQGTRLTVV.

The CDR3 DNA reads as TGTGCCACCAGTGATTTTACTAGCGGGAACGAGCAGTTCTTC. Translating it yields CATSDFTSGNEQFF. V gene TRBV24-1 combines with J gene TRBJ2-1; 10 bases align to TRBD2. V shed 1 base and J 10 bases; nucleotides not matched to a gene: 3. CDR3 length: 14 residues. Germline V gene lookup returns CDR1 KGHDR and CDR2 SFDVKD.

The chain joins TRBV18 to TRBJ2-7, with unresolved D. The CDR3 spans 14 residues. Trimming left V 5 bases short and J 0 bases short, with 11 bases between. Germline CDR1 KGHSH, CDR2 LQKENI. For the CDR3, the DNA is TGTGCCAGCTCAATGACAACTCTCTCCTACGAGCAGTACTTC. The encoded protein is CASSMTTLSYEQYF.

The chain has TRBV12-3 or TRBV12-4 and TRBJ2-7, with D perhaps TRBD1 (5 bases). Trimming cost V 4 bases and J 3 bases, with 10 bases left between them. This CDR3 is built from 13 residues. CDR3 loop: CASSSQGGYEQYF. The CDR3, as DNA: TGTGCCAGCAGTTCCCAGGGTGGCTACGAGCAGTACTTC.

The rearrangement joins TRBV2 to TRBJ2-1; TRBD2 matches 7 bases. The CDR3 runs 18 residues. V trimming: 2 bases; J trimming: 5 bases; junction bases outside the gene matches: 15. Germline CDR1 and CDR2: SNHLY and FYNNEI. The CDR3 nucleotides read TGTGCCAGCAGTGAAATCCGGGGGAGGGCTTTCAGAAACAATGAGCAGTTCTTC. Amino acids: CASSEIRGRAFRNNEQFF.

The chain is built from TRBV27 and TRBJ2-7; 11 nucleotides line up with TRBD1. The germline V gene has CDR1 MNHEY and CDR2 SMNVEV (reference sequence). The CDR3 contains 16 residues. Trimming removed 6 bases from V and 4 bases from J; junction bases left unmatched: 11. The CDR3 DNA reads TGTGCCAGCAGCTTTCGGACAGGGGGCGCTAGGTACGAGCAGTACTTC. Translated, it gives CASSFRTGGARYEQYF.

This chain uses TRBV24-1 with TRBJ1-3; TRBD1 might be the D (5 bases). V gave up 7 bases and J gave up 4 bases, with 19 bases separating them. Germline values: CDR1 KGHDR, CDR2 SFDVKD. CDR3 length: 16 residues. The CDR3 sequence is CATRAKGATPGNTIYF. The CDR3 DNA reads TGTGCCACCAGAGCTAAAGGGGCGACTCCGGGAAACACCATATATTTT.

This clone was found a few times. This chain uses TRBV10-1 with TRBJ2-2, with 8 positions matching TRBD1. Germline loops: CDR1 WNHNN, CDR2 SYGVQD (reference sequence). The V gene end was trimmed by 2 bases and the J gene end by 3 bases; junction bases not matched to a gene: 8. The CDR3 is 17 amino acids. CDR3 DNA sequence: TGCGCCAGCAGTGAGGGGACAGGCAGGTGGGACACCGGGGAGCTGTTTTTT. Protein product: CASSEGTGRWDTGELFF.

This chain uses TRBV7-2 with TRBJ2-1; either TRBD1 or TRBD2 may supply D (5 bases each). The V gene lost 5 bases and the J gene lost 7 bases, with 15 bases spanning the gap. The CDR3 covers 14 residues. Germline V CDR1 and CDR2: SGHTA, FQGNSA. CDR3 amino acids: CASSQGWGKNEQFF. DNA for the CDR3: TGTGCCAGCAGCCAAGGGTGGGGGAAGAATGAGCAGTTCTTC.

V is TRBV28 and J is TRBJ2-2, with TRBD1 matching 7 bases. Germline values: CDR1 MDHEN, CDR2 SYDVKM. This CDR3 region has 15 residues. The ends lost 5 bases at V and 6 bases at J; junction bases unmatched: 9. CDR3 loop: CASSPLQGTSGELFF. The CDR3 region has the DNA TGTGCCAGCAGTCCCCTACAGGGGACATCCGGGGAGCTGTTTTTT.

The chain recombines TRBV11-2 with TRBJ1-2, with TRBD1 matching over 8 bases. This CDR3 is built from 14 residues. The germline CDR1 and CDR2 sequences are SGHAT and FQNNGV. V shed 5 bases, J shed 8 bases, and the junction held 10 bases outside the gene matches. CDR3: CASSPLDRDQGYTF. The CDR3 DNA sequence: TGTGCCAGCAGCCCGCTGGACAGGGATCAAGGCTACACCTTC.

The CDR3 loop is CASSAGTGAYEQYF. The CDR3 DNA is TGTGCCAGCTCCGCCGGGACAGGGGCCTACGAGCAGTACTTC. The rearrangement uses TRBV18 and TRBJ2-7, with 10 bases matching TRBD1. Trimming took 6 bases from V and 2 from J; bases not matched to a gene: 4. Germline-derived CDR1 and CDR2 are KGHSH and LQKENI. The CDR3 is 14 amino acids.